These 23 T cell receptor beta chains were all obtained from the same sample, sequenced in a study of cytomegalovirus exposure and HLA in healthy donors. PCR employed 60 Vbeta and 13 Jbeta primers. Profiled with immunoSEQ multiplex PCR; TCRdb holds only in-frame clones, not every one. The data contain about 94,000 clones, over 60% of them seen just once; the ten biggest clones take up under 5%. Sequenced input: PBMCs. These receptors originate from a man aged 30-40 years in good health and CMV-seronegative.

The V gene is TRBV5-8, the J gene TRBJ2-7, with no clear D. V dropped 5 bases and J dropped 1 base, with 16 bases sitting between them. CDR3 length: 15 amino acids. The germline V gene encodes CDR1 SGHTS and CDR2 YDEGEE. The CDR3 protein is CASSQWLRQSYEQYF. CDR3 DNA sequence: TGTGCCAGCAGTCAGTGGTTACGCCAATCCTACGAGCAGTACTTC.

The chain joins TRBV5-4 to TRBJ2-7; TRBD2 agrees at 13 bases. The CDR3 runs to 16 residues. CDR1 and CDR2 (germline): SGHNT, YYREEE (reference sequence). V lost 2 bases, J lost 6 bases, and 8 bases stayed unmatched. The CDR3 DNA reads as TGTGCCAGCAGCTTCGGACTAGCGGGAGACCGAGGCGAGCAGTACTTC. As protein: CASSFGLAGDRGEQYF.

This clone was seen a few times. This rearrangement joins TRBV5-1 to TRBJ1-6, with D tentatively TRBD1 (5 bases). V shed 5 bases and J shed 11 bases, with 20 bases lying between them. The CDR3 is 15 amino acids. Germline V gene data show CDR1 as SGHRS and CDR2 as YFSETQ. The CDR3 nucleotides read TGCGCCAGCAGTTCTAAAGGGGATCCCGGTACACCCCTCCACTTT. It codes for CASSSKGDPGTPLHF. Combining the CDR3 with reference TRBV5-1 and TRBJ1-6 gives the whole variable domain KAGVTQTPRYLIKTRGQQVTLSCSPISGHRSVSWYQQTPGQGLQFLFEYFSETQRNKGNFPGRFSGRQFSNSRSEMNVSTLELGDSALYLCASSSKGDPGTPLHFGNGTRLTVT.

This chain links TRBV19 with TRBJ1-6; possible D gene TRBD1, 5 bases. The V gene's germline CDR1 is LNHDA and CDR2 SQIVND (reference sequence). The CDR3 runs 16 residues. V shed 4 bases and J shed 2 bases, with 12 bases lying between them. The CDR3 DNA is TGTGCCAGTAGTACAGGGCCGGACACCTATAATTCACCCCTCCACTTT. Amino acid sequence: CASSTGPDTYNSPLHF. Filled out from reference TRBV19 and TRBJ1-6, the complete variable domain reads DGGITQSPKYLFRKEGQNVTLSCEQNLNHDAMYWYRQDPGQGLRLIYYSQIVNDFQKGDIAEGYSVSREKKESFPLTVTSAQKNPTAFYLCASSTGPDTYNSPLHFGNGTRLTVT.

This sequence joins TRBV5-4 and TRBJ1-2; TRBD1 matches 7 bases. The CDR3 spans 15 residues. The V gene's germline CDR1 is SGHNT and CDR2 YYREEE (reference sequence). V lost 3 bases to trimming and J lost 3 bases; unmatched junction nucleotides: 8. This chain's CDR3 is CASSSPGQSDYGYTF. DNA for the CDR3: TGTGCCAGCAGCTCTCCGGGACAGTCGGACTATGGCTACACCTTC.

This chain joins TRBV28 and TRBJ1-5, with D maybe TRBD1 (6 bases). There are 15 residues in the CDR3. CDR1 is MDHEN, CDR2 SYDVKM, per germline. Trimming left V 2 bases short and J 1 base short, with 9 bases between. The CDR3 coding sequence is TGTGCCAGCAGTTTACCAGGGGCGAGCAATCAGCCCCAGCATTTT. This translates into CASSLPGASNQPQHF.

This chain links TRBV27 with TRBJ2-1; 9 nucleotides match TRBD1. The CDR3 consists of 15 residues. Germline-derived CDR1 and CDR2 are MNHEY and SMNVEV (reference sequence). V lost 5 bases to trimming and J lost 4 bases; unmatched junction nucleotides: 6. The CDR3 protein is CASSLDRGGYNEQFF. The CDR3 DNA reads TGTGCCAGCAGTCTAGACAGGGGGGGATACAATGAGCAGTTCTTC.

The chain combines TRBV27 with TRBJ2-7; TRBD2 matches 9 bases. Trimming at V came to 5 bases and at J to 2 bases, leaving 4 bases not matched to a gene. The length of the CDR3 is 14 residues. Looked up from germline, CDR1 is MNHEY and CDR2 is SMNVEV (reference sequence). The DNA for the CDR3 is TGTGCCAGCAGTCGTAGCGGGGGTACCTACGAGCAGTACTTC. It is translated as CASSRSGGTYEQYF.

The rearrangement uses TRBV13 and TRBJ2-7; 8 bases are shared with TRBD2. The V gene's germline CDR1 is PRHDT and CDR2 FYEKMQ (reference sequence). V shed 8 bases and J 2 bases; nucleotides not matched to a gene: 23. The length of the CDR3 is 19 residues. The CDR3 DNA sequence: TGTGCCAGCTCCGGGGGGGAGTCTAACGGGAGGGCCGTTCCCTACGAGCAGTACTTC. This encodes CASSGGESNGRAVPYEQYF.

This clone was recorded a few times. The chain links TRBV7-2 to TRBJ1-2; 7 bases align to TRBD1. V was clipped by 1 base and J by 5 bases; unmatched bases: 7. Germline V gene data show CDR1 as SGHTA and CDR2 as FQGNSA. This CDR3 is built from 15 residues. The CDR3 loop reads CASSLVQDRNYGYTF. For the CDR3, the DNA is TGTGCCAGCAGCTTAGTTCAGGACAGGAATTATGGCTACACCTTC.

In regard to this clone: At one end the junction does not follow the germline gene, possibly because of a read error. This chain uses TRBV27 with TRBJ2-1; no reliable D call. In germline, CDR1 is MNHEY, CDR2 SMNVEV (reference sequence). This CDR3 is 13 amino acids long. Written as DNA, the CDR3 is TGTGCCGGCAGTCCGCGGCCCTACAATGAGCAGTTCTTC. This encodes CAGSPRPYNEQFF.

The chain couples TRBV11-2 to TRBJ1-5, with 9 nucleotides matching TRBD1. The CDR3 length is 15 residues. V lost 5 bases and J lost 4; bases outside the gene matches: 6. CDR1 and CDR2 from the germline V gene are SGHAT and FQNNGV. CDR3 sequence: CASSMDRGGNQPQHF. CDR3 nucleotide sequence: TGTGCCAGCAGCATGGACAGGGGAGGAAATCAGCCCCAGCATTTT.

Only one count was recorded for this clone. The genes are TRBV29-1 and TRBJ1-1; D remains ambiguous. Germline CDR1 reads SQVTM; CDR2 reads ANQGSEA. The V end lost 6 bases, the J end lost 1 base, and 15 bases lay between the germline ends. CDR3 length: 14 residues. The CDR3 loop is CSVHDSTGNTEAFF. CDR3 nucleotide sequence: TGCAGCGTCCACGATTCGACTGGGAACACTGAAGCTTTCTTT.

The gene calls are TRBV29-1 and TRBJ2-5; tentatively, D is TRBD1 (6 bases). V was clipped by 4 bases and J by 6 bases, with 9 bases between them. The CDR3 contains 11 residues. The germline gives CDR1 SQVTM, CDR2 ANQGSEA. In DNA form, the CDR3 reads TGCAGCGTTGTGCAGGGGAAGACCCAGTACTTC. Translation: CSVVQGKTQYF.

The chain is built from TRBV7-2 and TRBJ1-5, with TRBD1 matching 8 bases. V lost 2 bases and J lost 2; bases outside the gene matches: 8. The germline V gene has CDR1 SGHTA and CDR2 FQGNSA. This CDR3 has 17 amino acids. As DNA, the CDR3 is TGTGCCAGCAGCTTATCGGACAGGGCTCGTGGCAATCAGCCCCAGCATTTT. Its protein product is CASSLSDRARGNQPQHF.

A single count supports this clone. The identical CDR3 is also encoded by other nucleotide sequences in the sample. This CDR3 is CASSLYTDMNTEAFF. The DNA of the CDR3 is TGCGCCAGCAGCTTATACACGGACATGAACACTGAAGCTTTCTTT. V usage is TRBV5-1 and J usage is TRBJ1-1; possibly TRBD1 for D (5 bases). The germline CDR1 and CDR2 sequences are SGHRS and YFSETQ. The CDR3 length is 15 residues. Trimming took off 2 bases at V and 0 bases at J, with 11 bases between the two ends.

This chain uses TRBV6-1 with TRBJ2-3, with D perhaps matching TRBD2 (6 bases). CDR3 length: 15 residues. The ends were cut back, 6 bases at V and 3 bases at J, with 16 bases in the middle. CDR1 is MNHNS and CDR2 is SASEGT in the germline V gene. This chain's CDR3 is CASSLTSRGTDTQYF. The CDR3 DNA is TGTGCCAGCAGCCTTACTAGCCGGGGTACAGATACGCAGTATTTT.

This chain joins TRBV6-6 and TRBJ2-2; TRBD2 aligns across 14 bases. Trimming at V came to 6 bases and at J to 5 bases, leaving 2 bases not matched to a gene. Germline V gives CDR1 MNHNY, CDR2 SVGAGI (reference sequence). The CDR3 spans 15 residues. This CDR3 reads CASRGTSGRTGELFF. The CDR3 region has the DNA TGTGCCAGCAGGGGGACTAGCGGGAGAACCGGGGAGCTGTTTTTT.

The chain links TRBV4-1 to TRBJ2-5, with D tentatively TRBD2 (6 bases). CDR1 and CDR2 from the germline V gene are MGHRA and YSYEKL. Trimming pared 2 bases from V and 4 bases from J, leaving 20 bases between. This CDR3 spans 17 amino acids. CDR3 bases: TGCGCCAGCAGCCAAATTGGTTTCCGGGAGCAACGAGAGACCCAGTACTTC. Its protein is CASSQIGFREQRETQYF.

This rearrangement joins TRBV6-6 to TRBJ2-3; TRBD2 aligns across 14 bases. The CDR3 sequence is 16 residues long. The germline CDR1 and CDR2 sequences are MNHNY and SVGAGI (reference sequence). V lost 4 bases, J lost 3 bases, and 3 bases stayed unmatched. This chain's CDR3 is CASSWGTSGRTDTQYF. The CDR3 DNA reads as TGTGCCAGCAGTTGGGGGACTAGCGGGAGAACAGATACGCAGTATTTT.

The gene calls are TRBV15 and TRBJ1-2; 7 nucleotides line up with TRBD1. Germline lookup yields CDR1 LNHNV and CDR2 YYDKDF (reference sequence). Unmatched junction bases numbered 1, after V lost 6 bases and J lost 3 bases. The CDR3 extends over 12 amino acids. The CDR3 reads CATSTGDYGYTF. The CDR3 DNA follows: TGTGCCACCAGTACAGGGGACTATGGCTACACCTTC.

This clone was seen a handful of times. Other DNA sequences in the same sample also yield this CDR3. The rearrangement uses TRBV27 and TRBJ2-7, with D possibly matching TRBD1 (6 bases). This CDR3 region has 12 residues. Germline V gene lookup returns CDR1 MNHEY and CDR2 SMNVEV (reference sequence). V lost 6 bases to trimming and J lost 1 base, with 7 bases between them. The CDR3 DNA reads TGTGCCAGCAGACAGGGTTCCTACGAGCAGTACTTC. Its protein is CASRQGSYEQYF.

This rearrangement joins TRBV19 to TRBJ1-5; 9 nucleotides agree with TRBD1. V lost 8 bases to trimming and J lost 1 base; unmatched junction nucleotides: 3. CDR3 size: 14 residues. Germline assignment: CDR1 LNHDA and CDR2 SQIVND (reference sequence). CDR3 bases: TGTGCCAGTGTACAGGGGGCGAGCAATCAGCCCCAGCATTTT. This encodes CASVQGASNQPQHF.